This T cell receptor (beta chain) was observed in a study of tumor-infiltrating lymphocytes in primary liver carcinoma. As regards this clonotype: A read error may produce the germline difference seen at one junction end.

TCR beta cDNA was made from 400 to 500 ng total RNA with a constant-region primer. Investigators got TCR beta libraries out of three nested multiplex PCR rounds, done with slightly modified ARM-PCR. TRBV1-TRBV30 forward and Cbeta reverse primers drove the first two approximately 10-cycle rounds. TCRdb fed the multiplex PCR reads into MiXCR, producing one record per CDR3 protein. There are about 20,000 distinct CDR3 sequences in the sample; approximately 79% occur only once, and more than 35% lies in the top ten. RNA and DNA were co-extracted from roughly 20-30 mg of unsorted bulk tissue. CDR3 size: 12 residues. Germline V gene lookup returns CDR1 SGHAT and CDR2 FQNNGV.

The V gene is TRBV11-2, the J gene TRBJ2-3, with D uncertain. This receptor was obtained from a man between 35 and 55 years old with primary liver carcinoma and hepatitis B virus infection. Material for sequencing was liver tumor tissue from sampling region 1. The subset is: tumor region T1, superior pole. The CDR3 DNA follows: TGTGTCAGCAGCGTCAGCACAGATATGCAGTATTTT. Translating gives CVSSVSTDMQYF.